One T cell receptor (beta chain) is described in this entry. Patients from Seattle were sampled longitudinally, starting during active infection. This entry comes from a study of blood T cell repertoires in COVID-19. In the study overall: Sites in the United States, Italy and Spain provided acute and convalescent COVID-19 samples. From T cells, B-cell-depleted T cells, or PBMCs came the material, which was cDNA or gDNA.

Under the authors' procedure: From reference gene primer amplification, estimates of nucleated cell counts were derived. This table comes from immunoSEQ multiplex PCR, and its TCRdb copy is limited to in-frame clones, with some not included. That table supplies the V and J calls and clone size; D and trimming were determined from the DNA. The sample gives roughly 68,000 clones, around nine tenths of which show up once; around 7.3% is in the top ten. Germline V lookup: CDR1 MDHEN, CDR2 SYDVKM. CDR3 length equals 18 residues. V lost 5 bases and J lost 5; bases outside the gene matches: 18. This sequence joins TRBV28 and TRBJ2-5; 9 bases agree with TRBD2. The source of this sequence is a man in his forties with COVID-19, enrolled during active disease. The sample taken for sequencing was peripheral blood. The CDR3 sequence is CASSPSGLAGTKRETQYF. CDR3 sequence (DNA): TGTGCCAGCAGTCCGTCGGGGCTAGCGGGGACCAAGCGGGAGACCCAGTACTTC.